The 29 T cell receptor beta chains presented below share a single source sample, sequenced in a study of OX40 agonist ivuxolimab in advanced cancers. Library preparation employed the immunoSEQ multiplex PCR assay. TCRdb limited this immuneACCESS table to in-frame rearrangements with V and J called. A share of clones is missing; checked studies link under half to unresolved V genes, and the rest is unexplained. Across this sample there are some 46,000 clones, with 88% seen only once. In total, the top ten clones hold less than 20% of the sample. Sequencing used CD4+ or CD8+ T cells sorted from blood, obtained in a trial of the OX40 agonist ivuxolimab. The receptors originated from an adult with an advanced solid tumor such as melanoma, head and neck, liver or kidney cancer.

The J gene is TRBJ1-1, the V gene TRBV5-1; a weak D match, TRBD1 (6 bases). Germline loops: CDR1 SGHRS, CDR2 YFSETQ. Trimming stripped 4 bases from V and 1 base from J, with 14 bases between. The CDR3 spans 15 residues. CDR3: CASSRGGGSNTEAFF. The DNA for the CDR3 is TGCGCCAGCAGCCGCGGAGGGGGGTCGAACACTGAAGCTTTCTTT.

The chain employs TRBV28 and TRBJ2-1; 8 bases line up with TRBD2. CDR1 MDHEN and CDR2 SYDVKM come from the germline V gene. The V segment lost 1 base and the J segment 7 bases; nucleotides outside the gene matches: 6. CDR3 size: 15 residues. CDR3 coding DNA: TGTGCCAGCAGTTTATCCCGGGGGGGCAGAAATGAGCAGTTCTTC. This codes for CASSLSRGGRNEQFF.

This clone showed up just a few times. The chain is built from TRBV5-4 and TRBJ2-5; 9 bases align to TRBD2. This CDR3 comprises 15 residues. V lost 2 bases to trimming and J lost 5 bases; unmatched junction nucleotides: 7. The germline V gene encodes CDR1 SGHNT and CDR2 YYREEE (reference sequence). CDR3: CASSLISSGGETQYF. CDR3 coding DNA: TGTGCCAGCAGCTTAATATCGAGCGGGGGGGAGACCCAGTACTTC.

V gene TRBV9 combines with J gene TRBJ2-5; D may match TRBD1 or TRBD2 (6 bases each). CDR1 SGDLS and CDR2 YYNGEE come from the germline V gene. The CDR3 length is 15 residues. V was cut by 0 bases and J by 2 bases, with 11 bases left in between. The CDR3 loop reads CASSVVDSGQETQYF. The CDR3 DNA sequence: TGTGCCAGCAGCGTAGTGGACAGCGGGCAAGAGACCCAGTACTTC.

The chain recombines TRBV2 with TRBJ1-2; 7 nucleotides align to TRBD1. The V gene end was trimmed by 4 bases and the J gene end by 3 bases; junction bases not matched to a gene: 14. CDR3 size: 17 residues. The germline CDR1 and CDR2 sequences are SNHLY and FYNNEI. CDR3 bases: TGTGCCAGCAGTGGGGAAACAGGGGCCCAAGCGGACTATGGCTACACCTTC. It is translated as CASSGETGAQADYGYTF.

The chain couples TRBV7-9 to TRBJ1-4; D not certain. From germline, CDR1 is SEHNR and CDR2 FQNEAQ (reference sequence). Trimming took off 5 bases at V and 3 bases at J, with 16 bases between the two ends. This CDR3 has 16 residues. The CDR3 reads CASSPGEGWANEKLFF. The CDR3 DNA sequence: TGTGCCAGCAGCCCTGGAGAGGGTTGGGCTAATGAAAAACTGTTTTTT.

This clone was observed a few times. The chain combines TRBV9 with TRBJ1-3; maybe TRBD1 (5 bases). Germline loops: CDR1 SGDLS, CDR2 YYNGEE. CDR3 size: 16 residues. Trimming took 3 bases from V and 4 from J, leaving 17 bases between them. CDR3 coding DNA: TGTGCCAGCAGCGCTCCAAAGATAGGGGCGGGAAACACCATATATTTT. This sequence encodes CASSAPKIGAGNTIYF.

The V and J genes are TRBV4-1 and TRBJ2-2; D gene uncertain. The CDR3 runs to 14 residues. Deletions cut 2 bases from V and 1 base from J, with 5 bases between. The germline V gene has CDR1 MGHRA and CDR2 YSYEKL. CDR3 sequence: CASSQSGNTGELFF. CDR3 DNA: TGCGCCAGCAGCCAATCAGGGAACACCGGGGAGCTGTTTTTT.

The CDR3 protein is CASDRDAYEQYF. CDR3 DNA: TGTGCCTCCGACAGGGACGCCTACGAGCAGTACTTC. The chain has TRBV30 and TRBJ2-7, with TRBD1 matching 7 bases. Germline assignment: CDR1 GTSNPN and CDR2 SVGIG (reference sequence). V was pared by 7 bases and J by 2 bases, with 5 bases of the junction left unmatched. The CDR3 consists of 12 residues.

Here the CDR3 reads CASTRGQPALNEQFF. The CDR3 DNA follows: TGCGCCAGCACCAGGGGGCAGCCGGCTTTAAATGAGCAGTTCTTC. V and J are TRBV23-1 and TRBJ2-1, with 8 bases identical to TRBD1. TRBV23-1 is labeled an ORF, and its function is uncertain. This CDR3 has 15 amino acids. V lost 7 bases to trimming and J lost 7 bases; unmatched junction nucleotides: 12.

This clone has just one count. J is TRBJ2-3 and V is TRBV5-5; 9 bases align to TRBD1. Looked up from germline, CDR1 is SGHKS and CDR2 is YYEKEE (reference sequence). The CDR3 spans 16 residues. With 4 bases clipped from V and 5 bases from J, the junction kept 11 bases outside the gene matches. The CDR3 DNA reads TGTGCCAGCAGCGTCCTGACAGGGGGGTTAGTAGATACGCAGTATTTT. Translating gives CASSVLTGGLVDTQYF. Drawing the rest from reference TRBV5-5 and TRBJ2-3, the complete variable domain is DAGVTQSPTHLIKTRGQQVTLRCSPISGHKSVSWYQQVLGQGPQFIFQYYEKEERGRGNFPDRFSARQFPNYSSELNVNALLLGDSALYLCASSVLTGGLVDTQYFGPGTRLTVL.

This clone was seen only once. The chain has TRBV5-6 and TRBJ1-2, with TRBD1 matching 9 bases. Germline V gives CDR1 SGHDT, CDR2 YYEEEE. This CDR3 contains 15 residues. The V gene end was trimmed by 4 bases and the J gene end by 4 bases; junction bases not matched to a gene: 8. The CDR3 loop is CASSPGQGRTYGYTF. As DNA, the CDR3 is TGTGCCAGCAGCCCCGGACAGGGGCGCACCTATGGCTACACCTTC.

The J gene is TRBJ2-3, the V gene TRBV9; TRBD2 aligns across 7 bases. Germline V lookup: CDR1 SGDLS, CDR2 YYNGEE. This CDR3 spans 15 amino acids. V lost 3 bases, J lost 10 bases, and 14 bases stayed unmatched. Written as DNA, the CDR3 is TGTGCCAGCAGCGCGGGGGGACTGGGTGGCGGTGCGCAGTATTTT. Protein sequence: CASSAGGLGGGAQYF.

This sequence joins TRBV7-9 and TRBJ2-2; TRBD1 is a possible D gene (5 bases). The germline V gene encodes CDR1 SEHNR and CDR2 FQNEAQ (reference sequence). This CDR3 contains 15 residues. CDR3 nucleotide sequence: TGTGCGACCCTTAGGGGCAGGAGGAACACCGGGGAGCTGTTTTTT. As protein: CATLRGRRNTGELFF.

The chain uses TRBV6-7 and TRBJ2-6; D possibly matches TRBD1 or TRBD2 (5 bases each). TRBV6-7 is identified as an open reading frame with a role that is uncertain. This CDR3 has 19 amino acids. V was trimmed by 0 bases and J by 0 bases, leaving 15 bases between them. Here the CDR3 DNA reads TGTGCCAGCAGTTACTCCCTGGGGCGGAGGAGCTCTGGGGCCAACGTCCTGACTTTC. This gives the protein CASSYSLGRRSSGANVLTF.

The chain links TRBV4-1 to TRBJ2-7; 10 positions agree with TRBD2. The germline V gene encodes CDR1 MGHRA and CDR2 YSYEKL. V lost 5 bases and J lost 0; bases outside the gene matches: 10. The CDR3 length is 17 residues. The CDR3 DNA reads as TGCGCCAGCAGCTCCGGTGGGCTAGCGGGGGACTCCTACGAGCAGTACTTC. Protein sequence: CASSSGGLAGDSYEQYF.

The V and J genes are TRBV4-1 and TRBJ1-5; D is unresolved. Trimming stripped 3 bases from V and 9 bases from J, with 18 bases between. CDR1 and CDR2 from the germline V gene are MGHRA and YSYEKL. The CDR3 sequence is 15 residues long. The CDR3 DNA follows: TGCGCCAGCAGCCATGGTGGATCCGAGAGAGGGCCCCAGCATTTT. Translation gives CASSHGGSERGPQHF.

The rearrangement links TRBV5-1 to TRBJ2-3; 10 nucleotides line up with TRBD1. From germline, CDR1 is SGHRS and CDR2 YFSETQ. Unmatched junction bases numbered 8, after V lost 1 base and J lost 0 bases. The CDR3 runs to 18 residues. Here the CDR3 reads CASSLLGQGVSSTDTQYF. In DNA form, the CDR3 reads TGCGCCAGCAGCTTGTTAGGACAGGGGGTTTCGAGCACAGATACGCAGTATTTT.

The chain combines TRBV5-4 with TRBJ2-3, with D possibly being TRBD1 (6 bases). Trimming stripped 3 bases from V and 2 bases from J, with 10 bases between. CDR3 length: 14 residues. Germline values: CDR1 SGHNT, CDR2 YYREEE (reference sequence). CDR3 nucleotides: TGTGCCAGCAGCTCGGACAGCACCACAGATACGCAGTATTTT. Protein sequence: CASSSDSTTDTQYF. Variable domain in full (rest from reference TRBV5-4 and TRBJ2-3): ETGVTQSPTHLIKTRGQQVTLRCSSQSGHNTVSWYQQALGQGPQFIFQYYREEENGRGNFPPRFSGLQFPNYSSELNVNALELDDSALYLCASSSDSTTDTQYFGPGTRLTVL.

The chain employs TRBV12-5 and TRBJ2-6; a weak D match, TRBD2 (6 bases). The V gene's germline CDR1 is LGHNT and CDR2 FRNRAP. V lost 3 bases, J lost 2 bases, and 8 bases lay in between. The CDR3 is 15 amino acids. The CDR3 DNA reads as TGTGCTAGTGGTTTTGGGGGGACTGGGGCCAACGTCCTGACTTTC. This codes for CASGFGGTGANVLTF.

This chain links TRBV7-6 with TRBJ1-1; 7 nucleotides match TRBD1. Germline-derived CDR1 and CDR2 are SGHVS and FNYEAQ. The junction had 10 bases not matched to a gene; V was cut back by 4 bases and J by 8 bases. There are 14 residues in the CDR3. Here the CDR3 reads CASSSSGRGQEAFF. DNA for the CDR3: TGTGCCAGCAGCTCATCAGGGAGGGGGCAGGAAGCTTTCTTT.

The chain is built from TRBV10-3 and TRBJ1-3; weak D call: TRBD1 (6 bases). Germline CDR1 reads ENHRY; CDR2 reads SYGVKD. V was trimmed by 0 bases and J by 8 bases, leaving 14 bases between them. The CDR3 has 15 amino acids. The DNA of the CDR3 is TGTGCCATCAGTGAGTCCACAGGGAACGGGGACACCATATATTTT. Protein product: CAISESTGNGDTIYF.

J is TRBJ2-5 and V is TRBV2; 9 bases agree with TRBD1. Germline V lookup: CDR1 SNHLY, CDR2 FYNNEI. Trimming removed 9 bases from V and 1 base from J; junction bases left unmatched: 6. This CDR3 contains 14 residues. The CDR3 DNA follows: TGTGCCAGTCCGGGACAGGGAGGCCAAGAGACCCAGTACTTC. Protein: CASPGQGGQETQYF.

V gene TRBV5-5 combines with J gene TRBJ1-6, with D maybe TRBD1 (5 bases). This CDR3 region has 13 residues. The germline V gene encodes CDR1 SGHKS and CDR2 YYEKEE (reference sequence). Trimming removed 3 bases from V and 18 bases from J, with 19 bases in between. CDR3 amino acids: CASSSSRDSGRHF. The CDR3 coding sequence is TGTGCCAGCAGCTCCTCCAGGGACTCGGGGCGCCACTTT.

This clone occurred once. The V and J genes are TRBV5-1 and TRBJ2-1, with D possibly TRBD2 on 6 matching bases. The germline V gene encodes CDR1 SGHRS and CDR2 YFSETQ. Between the trimmed V and J ends, which lost 0 bases and 0 bases, there was a span of 13 bases. This CDR3 has 17 amino acids. CDR3 sequence reads: CASSLDGGPSSYNEQFF. The CDR3 nucleotides are TGCGCCAGCAGCTTGGACGGGGGACCCAGCTCCTACAATGAGCAGTTCTTC.

The gene calls are TRBV27 and TRBJ1-2; D unclear. The CDR3 contains 13 residues. Germline lookup yields CDR1 MNHEY and CDR2 SMNVEV (reference sequence). V was trimmed by 2 bases and J by 0 bases, leaving 4 bases between them. The CDR3 reads CASSLNPNYGYTF. CDR3 bases: TGTGCCAGCAGTTTAAACCCTAACTATGGCTACACCTTC.

This clone was counted only a few times. The chain employs TRBV27 and TRBJ2-1; 13 positions match TRBD2. Germline trimming cut 5 bases from V and 8 bases from J; bases unmatched to any gene: 6. The CDR3 is 15 residues long. Germline V CDR1 and CDR2: MNHEY, SMNVEV (reference sequence). The CDR3 reads CASSQLAGGHDEQFF. The CDR3 DNA is TGTGCCAGCAGTCAACTAGCGGGGGGGCATGATGAGCAGTTCTTC.

This clone was detected ten times or more. The chain uses TRBV5-6 and TRBJ1-1, with a weak D call TRBD1 (5 bases). The CDR3 is made up of 13 amino acids. Trimming stripped 2 bases from V and 4 bases from J, with 9 bases between. The germline CDR1 and CDR2 sequences are SGHDT and YYEEEE. The CDR3 region has the DNA TGTGCCAGCAGCTTCCAGGGAGGCACTGAAGCTTTCTTT. Encoded protein: CASSFQGGTEAFF. Full variable domain (outside the CDR3, taken from reference TRBV5-6 and TRBJ1-1): DAGVTQSPTHLIKTRGQQVTLRCSPKSGHDTVSWYQQALGQGPQFIFQYYEEEERQRGNFPDRFSGHQFPNYSSELNVNALLLGDSALYLCASSFQGGTEAFFGQGTRLTVV.

This clone was detected only once. The gene calls are TRBV5-1 and TRBJ2-1, with D possibly TRBD1 on 6 matching bases. The V end lost 2 bases, the J end lost 8 bases, and 17 bases lay between the germline ends. CDR1 is SGHRS and CDR2 is YFSETQ in the germline V gene. This CDR3 spans 15 amino acids. The CDR3 reads CASSFRAGEGDEQFF. CDR3 sequence (DNA): TGCGCCAGCAGCTTTAGGGCAGGGGAAGGGGATGAGCAGTTCTTC.